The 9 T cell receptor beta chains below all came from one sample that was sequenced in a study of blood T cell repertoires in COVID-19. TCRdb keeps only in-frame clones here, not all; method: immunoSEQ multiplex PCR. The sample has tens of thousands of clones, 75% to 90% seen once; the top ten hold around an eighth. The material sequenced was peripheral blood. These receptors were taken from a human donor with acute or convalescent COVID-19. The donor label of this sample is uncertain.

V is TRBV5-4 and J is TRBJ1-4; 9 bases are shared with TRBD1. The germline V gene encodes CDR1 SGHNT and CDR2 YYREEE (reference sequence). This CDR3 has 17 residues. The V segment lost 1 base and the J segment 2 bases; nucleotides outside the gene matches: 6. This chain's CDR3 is CASSLSGQGYTNEKLFF. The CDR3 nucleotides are TGTGCCAGCAGCTTGTCCGGACAGGGGTATACTAATGAAAAACTGTTTTTT.

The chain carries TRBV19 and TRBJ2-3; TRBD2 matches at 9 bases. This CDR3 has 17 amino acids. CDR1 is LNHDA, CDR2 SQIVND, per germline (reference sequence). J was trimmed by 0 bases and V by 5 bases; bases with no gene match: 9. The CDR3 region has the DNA TGTGCCAGTAGTGATAGCGGGAGAGGCTTCAGCACAGATACGCAGTATTTT. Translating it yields CASSDSGRGFSTDTQYF. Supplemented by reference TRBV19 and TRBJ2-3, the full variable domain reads DGGITQSPKYLFRKEGQNVTLSCEQNLNHDAMYWYRQDPGQGLRLIYYSQIVNDFQKGDIAEGYSVSREKKESFPLTVTSAQKNPTAFYLCASSDSGRGFSTDTQYFGPGTRLTVL.

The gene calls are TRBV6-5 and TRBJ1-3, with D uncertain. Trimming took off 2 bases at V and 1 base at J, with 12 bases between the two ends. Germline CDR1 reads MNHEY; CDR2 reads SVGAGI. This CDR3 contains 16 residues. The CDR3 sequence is CASSYPAGGSGNTIYF. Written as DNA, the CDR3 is TGTGCCAGCAGTTACCCCGCCGGCGGATCTGGAAACACCATATATTTT.

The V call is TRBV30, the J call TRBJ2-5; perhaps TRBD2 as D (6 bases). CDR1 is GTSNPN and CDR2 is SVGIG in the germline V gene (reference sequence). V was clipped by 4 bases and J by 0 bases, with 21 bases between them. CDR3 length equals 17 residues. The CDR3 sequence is CAWTHKGGIPYQETQYF. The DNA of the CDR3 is TGTGCCTGGACCCATAAGGGAGGCATACCGTACCAAGAGACCCAGTACTTC.

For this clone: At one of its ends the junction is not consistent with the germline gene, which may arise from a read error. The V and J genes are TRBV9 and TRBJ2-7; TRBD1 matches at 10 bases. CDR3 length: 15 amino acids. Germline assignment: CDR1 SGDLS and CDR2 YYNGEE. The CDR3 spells CASSVEGQGSYGQYF. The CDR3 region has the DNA TGTGCCAGCAGCGTTGAGGGACAGGGGTCCTACGGGCAGTACTTC.

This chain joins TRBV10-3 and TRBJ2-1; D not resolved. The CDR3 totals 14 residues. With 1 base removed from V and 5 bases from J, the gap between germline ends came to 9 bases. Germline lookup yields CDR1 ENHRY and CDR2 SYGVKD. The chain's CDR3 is CAISEFSLNNEQFF. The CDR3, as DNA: TGTGCCATCAGTGAGTTTTCACTAAACAATGAGCAGTTCTTC.

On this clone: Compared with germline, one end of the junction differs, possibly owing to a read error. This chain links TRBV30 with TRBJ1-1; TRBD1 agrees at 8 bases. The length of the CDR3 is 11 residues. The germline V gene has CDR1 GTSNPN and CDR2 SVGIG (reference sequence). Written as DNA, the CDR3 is TGTGCCTGGGCCGGGACAGGCAAAGGGCACTTT. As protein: CAWAGTGKGHF.

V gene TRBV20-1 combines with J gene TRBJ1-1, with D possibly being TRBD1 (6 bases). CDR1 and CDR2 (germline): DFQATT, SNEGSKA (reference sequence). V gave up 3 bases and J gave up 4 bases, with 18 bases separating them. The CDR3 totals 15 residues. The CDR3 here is CSASLFSLGATEAFF. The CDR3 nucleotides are TGCAGTGCTAGTCTTTTTAGTCTGGGGGCCACTGAAGCTTTCTTT.

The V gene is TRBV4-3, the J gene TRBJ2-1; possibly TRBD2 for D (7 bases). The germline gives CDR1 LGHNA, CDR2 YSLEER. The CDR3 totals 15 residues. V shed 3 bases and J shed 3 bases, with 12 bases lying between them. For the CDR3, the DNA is TGCGCCAGCAGCCAGCCGGGGGGCCTCTACAATGAGCAGTTCTTC. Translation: CASSQPGGLYNEQFF.